A selection of T cell receptor beta chains follows, all from one sample in a study of cytomegalovirus exposure and HLA in healthy donors. The method was immunoSEQ multiplex PCR; TCRdb's version includes in-frame clones alone and lacks a portion of them. This sample carries some 150,000 clones, more than 75% of them seen once, and the ten largest clones take 3%. The sequenced sample consisted of PBMCs. These receptors all stem from a man aged 18 to 30 in good health and CMV-seronegative. Each CDR3 is given with its conserved first and last residue. D genes are given only for firm matches. Size tells how often a clone was seen (once, few, many) or the class of an expanded clone, and some rows leave it out.

d_gene: NA; j_gene: TRBJ2-4; abundance: once; len: 16; v_gene: TRBV27; CDR3aa: CASSLSAGTTKNIQYF; CDR3nt: TGTGCCAGCAGTTTAAGCGCGGGAACGACCAAAAACATTCAGTACTTC
d_gene: NA; j_gene: TRBJ2-7; abundance: NA; len: 12; v_gene: TRBV5-6; CDR3aa: CASSYRVGEQYF; CDR3nt: TGTGCCAGCAGCTACAGGGTAGGCGAGCAGTACTTC
d_gene: TRBD2; j_gene: TRBJ2-3; abundance: NA; len: 15; v_gene: TRBV27; CDR3aa: CASTFGGGRTDTQYF; CDR3nt: TGTGCCAGCACCTTCGGGGGGGGCCGCACAGATACGCAGTATTTT
d_gene: TRBD1; j_gene: TRBJ2-7; abundance: NA; len: 16; v_gene: TRBV6-5; CDR3aa: CASSFARGTGTYEQYF; CDR3nt: TGTGCCAGCAGTTTCGCTCGCGGGACAGGGACCTACGAGCAGTACTTC
d_gene: TRBD2; j_gene: TRBJ2-1; abundance: NA; len: 14; v_gene: TRBV6-5; CDR3aa: CASRGGGPRGEQFF; CDR3nt: TGTGCCAGCAGAGGCGGGGGGCCACGAGGTGAGCAGTTCTTC
d_gene: TRBD2; j_gene: TRBJ2-1; abundance: NA; len: 14; v_gene: TRBV7-8; CDR3aa: CASSLLAGYNEQFF; CDR3nt: TGTGCCAGCAGCCTCCTAGCGGGATACAATGAGCAGTTCTTC
d_gene: TRBD2; j_gene: TRBJ2-5; abundance: NA; len: 16; v_gene: TRBV5-4; CDR3aa: CASSFTTAGAGETQYF; CDR3nt: TGTGCCAGCAGTTTTACAACAGCGGGAGCGGGTGAGACCCAGTACTTC
d_gene: TRBD2; j_gene: TRBJ2-7; abundance: few; len: 17; v_gene: TRBV4-3; CDR3aa: CASSQEASGRPSYEQYF; CDR3nt: TGCGCCAGCAGCCAAGAGGCTAGCGGGAGACCCTCCTACGAGCAGTACTTC
d_gene: NA; j_gene: TRBJ2-2; abundance: NA; len: 20; v_gene: TRBV4-1; CDR3aa: CASSQDSPRRGSWDTGELFF; CDR3nt: TGCGCCAGCAGCCAAGATAGCCCGCGAAGGGGGTCCTGGGACACCGGGGAGCTGTTTTTT
d_gene: TRBD2; j_gene: TRBJ2-1; abundance: NA; len: 12; v_gene: TRBV29-1; CDR3aa: CSALGTSAEQFF; CDR3nt: TGCAGCGCCCTAGGGACTAGCGCAGAGCAGTTCTTC
d_gene: NA; j_gene: TRBJ1-3; abundance: NA; len: 17; v_gene: TRBV19; CDR3aa: CASTTRIPGSSGNTIYF; CDR3nt: TGTGCCAGTACAACTCGTATCCCGGGAAGCTCTGGAAACACCATATATTTT
d_gene: NA; j_gene: TRBJ2-2; abundance: once; len: 13; v_gene: TRBV5-1; CDR3aa: CASSLALNGELFF; CDR3nt: TGCGCCAGCAGCTTGGCCCTTAACGGGGAGCTGTTTTTT
d_gene: TRBD2; j_gene: TRBJ2-1; abundance: NA; len: 15; v_gene: TRBV27; CDR3aa: CASSLRGSSYNEQFF; CDR3nt: TGTGCCAGCAGTTTACGCGGGAGCTCCTACAATGAGCAGTTCTTC
d_gene: TRBD1; j_gene: TRBJ1-1; abundance: NA; len: 16; v_gene: TRBV4-1; CDR3aa: CASSQRGQGVRTEAFF; CDR3nt: TGCGCCAGCAGCCAAAGAGGACAGGGGGTTAGAACTGAAGCTTTCTTT
d_gene: NA; j_gene: TRBJ1-2; abundance: NA; len: 16; v_gene: TRBV5-1; CDR3aa: CASSYSIGQTNYGYTF; CDR3nt: TGCGCCAGCAGCTATTCGATAGGACAGACCAACTATGGCTACACCTTC
d_gene: NA; j_gene: TRBJ2-1; abundance: NA; len: 13; v_gene: TRBV27; CDR3aa: CASGWTGYNEQFF; CDR3nt: TGTGCCAGTGGGTGGACTGGTTACAATGAGCAGTTCTTC
d_gene: NA; j_gene: TRBJ2-2; abundance: NA; len: 15; v_gene: TRBV28; CDR3aa: CASSFETSNPGELFF; CDR3nt: TGTGCCAGCAGTTTTGAGACTTCTAACCCCGGGGAGCTGTTTTTT
d_gene: NA; j_gene: TRBJ2-6; abundance: NA; len: 17; v_gene: TRBV6-1; CDR3aa: CASSDSRVRPGANVLTF; CDR3nt: TGTGCCAGCAGTGATAGCAGGGTGCGCCCTGGGGCCAACGTCCTGACTTTC
d_gene: TRBD1; j_gene: TRBJ2-7; abundance: NA; len: 16; v_gene: TRBV5-4; CDR3aa: CASSPGTGLSSYEQYF; CDR3nt: TGTGCCAGCAGCCCCGGGACAGGACTGAGCTCCTACGAGCAGTACTTC
d_gene: TRBD1; j_gene: TRBJ2-3; abundance: NA; len: 17; v_gene: TRBV2; CDR3aa: CATYSRLDRPSTDTQYF; CDR3nt: TGTGCCACCTACTCCCGACTGGACAGGCCTAGCACAGATACGCAGTATTTT
d_gene: TRBD1; j_gene: TRBJ1-1; abundance: once; len: 16; v_gene: TRBV7-2; CDR3aa: CASSLRGQRLNTEAFF; CDR3nt: TGTGCCAGCAGCTTAAGGGGACAGCGTTTGAACACTGAAGCTTTCTTT